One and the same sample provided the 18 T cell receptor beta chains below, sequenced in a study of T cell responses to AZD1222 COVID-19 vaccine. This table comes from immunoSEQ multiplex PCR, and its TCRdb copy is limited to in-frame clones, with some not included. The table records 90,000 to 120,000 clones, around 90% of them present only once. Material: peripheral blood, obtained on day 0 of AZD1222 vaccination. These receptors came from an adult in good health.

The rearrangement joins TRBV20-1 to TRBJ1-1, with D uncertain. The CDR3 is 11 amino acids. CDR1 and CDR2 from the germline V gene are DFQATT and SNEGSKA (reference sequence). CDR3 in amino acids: CVHEGETEAFF. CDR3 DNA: TGCGTTCATGAGGGTGAAACTGAAGCTTTCTTT.

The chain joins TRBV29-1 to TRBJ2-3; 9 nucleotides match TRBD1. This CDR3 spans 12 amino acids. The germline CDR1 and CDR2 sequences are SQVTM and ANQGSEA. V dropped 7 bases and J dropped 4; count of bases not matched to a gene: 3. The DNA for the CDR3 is TGCAGCGGACGGACAGGGGCAGATACGCAGTATTTT. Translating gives CSGRTGADTQYF.

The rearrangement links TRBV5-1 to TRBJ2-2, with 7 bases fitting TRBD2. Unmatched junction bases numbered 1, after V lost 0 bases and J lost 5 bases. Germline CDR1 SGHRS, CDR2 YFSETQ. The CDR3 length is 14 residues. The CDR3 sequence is CASSLGRETGELFF. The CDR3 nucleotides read TGCGCCAGCAGCTTGGGGCGGGAGACCGGGGAGCTGTTTTTT.

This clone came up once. CDR3 DNA sequence: TGTGCCAGCAGCCCAACATACAGGGGGCTCACTGAAGCTTTCTTT. It specifies CASSPTYRGLTEAFF. The chain joins TRBV9 to TRBJ1-1; 9 nucleotides match TRBD1. Germline lookup yields CDR1 SGDLS and CDR2 YYNGEE. CDR3 length equals 15 residues. V shed 4 bases, J shed 4 bases, and the junction held 8 bases outside the gene matches.

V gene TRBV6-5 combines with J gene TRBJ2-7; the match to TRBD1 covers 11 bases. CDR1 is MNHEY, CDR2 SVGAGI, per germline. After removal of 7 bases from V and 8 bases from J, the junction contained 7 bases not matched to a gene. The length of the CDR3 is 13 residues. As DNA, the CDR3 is TGTGCCAGCATTCGGGACAGGGGGACGCAGCAGTACTTC. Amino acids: CASIRDRGTQQYF.

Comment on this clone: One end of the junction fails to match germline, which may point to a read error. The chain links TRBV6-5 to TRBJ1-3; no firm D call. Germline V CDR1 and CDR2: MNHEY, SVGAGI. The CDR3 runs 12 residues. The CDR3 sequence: CASSHSGNTIYF. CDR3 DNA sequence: TGTGCCAGCAGTCACTCTGGAAACACCATATATTTT.

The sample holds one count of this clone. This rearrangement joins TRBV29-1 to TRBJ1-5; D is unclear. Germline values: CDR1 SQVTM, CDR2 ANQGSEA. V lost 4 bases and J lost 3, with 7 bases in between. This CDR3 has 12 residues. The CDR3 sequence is CSVGMSNQPQHF. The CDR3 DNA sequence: TGCAGCGTTGGGATGTCCAATCAGCCCCAGCATTTT. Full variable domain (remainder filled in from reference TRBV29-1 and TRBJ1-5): SAVISQKPSRDICQRGTSLTIQCQVDSQVTMMFWYRQQPGQSLTLIATANQGSEATYESGFVIDKFPISRPNLTFSTLTVSNMSPEDSSIYLCSVGMSNQPQHFGDGTRLSIL.

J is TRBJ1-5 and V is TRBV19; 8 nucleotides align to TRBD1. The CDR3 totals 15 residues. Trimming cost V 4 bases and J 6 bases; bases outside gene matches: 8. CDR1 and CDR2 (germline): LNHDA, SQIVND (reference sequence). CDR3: CASSTRTGPRQPQHF. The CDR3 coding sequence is TGTGCCAGTAGTACTCGGACAGGGCCCCGTCAGCCCCAGCATTTT.

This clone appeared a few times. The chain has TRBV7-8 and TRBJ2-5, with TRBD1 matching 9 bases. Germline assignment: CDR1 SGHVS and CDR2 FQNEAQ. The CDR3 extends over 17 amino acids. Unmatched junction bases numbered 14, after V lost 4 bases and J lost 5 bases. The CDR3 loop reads CASSSTGGEILIETQYF. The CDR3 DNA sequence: TGTGCCAGCAGCTCGACAGGGGGAGAAATTTTGATCGAGACCCAGTACTTC.

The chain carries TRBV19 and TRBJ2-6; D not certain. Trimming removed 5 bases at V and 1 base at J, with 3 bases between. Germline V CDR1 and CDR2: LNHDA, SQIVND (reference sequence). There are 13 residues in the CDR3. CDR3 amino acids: CASSWSGANVLTF. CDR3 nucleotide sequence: TGTGCCAGTAGTTGGTCTGGGGCCAACGTCCTGACTTTC.

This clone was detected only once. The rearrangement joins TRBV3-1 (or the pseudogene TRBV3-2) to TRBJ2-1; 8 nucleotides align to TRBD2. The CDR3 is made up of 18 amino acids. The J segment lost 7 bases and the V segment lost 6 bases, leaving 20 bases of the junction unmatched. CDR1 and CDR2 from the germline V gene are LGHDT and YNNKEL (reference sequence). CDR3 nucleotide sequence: TGTGCCAGCAGAGGCGTAGACGAGCCGGGAGGGCCGGAGAATGAGCAGTTCTTC. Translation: CASRGVDEPGGPENEQFF.

This CDR3 is CASSLTATGSGANVLTF. DNA for the CDR3: TGTGCCAGCAGTTTGACAGCCACAGGGTCCGGGGCCAACGTCCTGACTTTC. The gene calls are TRBV27 and TRBJ2-6; tentative D call: TRBD1 (6 bases). The CDR3 is 17 residues long. Trimming removed 3 bases from V and 4 bases from J, with 16 bases in between. Per germline, CDR1 MNHEY and CDR2 SMNVEV (reference sequence). The full variable domain, with the rest looked up from reference TRBV27 and TRBJ2-6, is EAQVTQNPRYLITVTGKKLTVTCSQNMNHEYMSWYRQDPGLGLRQIYYSMNVEVTDKGDVPEGYKVSRKEKRNFPLILESPSPNQTSLYFCASSLTATGSGANVLTFGAGSRLTVL.

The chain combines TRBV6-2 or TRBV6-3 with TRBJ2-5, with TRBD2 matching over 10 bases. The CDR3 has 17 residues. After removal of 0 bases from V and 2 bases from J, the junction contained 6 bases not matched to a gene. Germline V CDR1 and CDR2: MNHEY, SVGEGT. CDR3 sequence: CASSYSLAGDDQETQYF. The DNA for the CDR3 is TGTGCCAGCAGTTACTCCCTAGCGGGGGATGATCAAGAGACCCAGTACTTC.

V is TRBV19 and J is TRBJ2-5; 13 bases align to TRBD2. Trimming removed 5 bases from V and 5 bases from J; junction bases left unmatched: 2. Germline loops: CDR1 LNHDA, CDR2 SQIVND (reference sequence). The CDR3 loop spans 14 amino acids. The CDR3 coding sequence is TGTGCCAGTAGTCCGGGACTAGCGGGGGAGACCCAGTACTTC. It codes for CASSPGLAGETQYF.

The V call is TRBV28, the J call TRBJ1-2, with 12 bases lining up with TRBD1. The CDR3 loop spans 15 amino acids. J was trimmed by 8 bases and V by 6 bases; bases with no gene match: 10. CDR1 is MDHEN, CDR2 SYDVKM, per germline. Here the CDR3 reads CASRSPGQGATGYTF. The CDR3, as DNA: TGTGCCAGCAGGTCGCCGGGACAGGGGGCAACGGGCTACACCTTC.

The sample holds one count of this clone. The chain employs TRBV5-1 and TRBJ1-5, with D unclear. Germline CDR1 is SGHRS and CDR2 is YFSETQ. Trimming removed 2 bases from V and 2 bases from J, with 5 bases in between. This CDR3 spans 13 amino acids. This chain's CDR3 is CASSFDGNQPQHF. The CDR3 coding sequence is TGCGCCAGCAGCTTTGACGGCAATCAGCCCCAGCATTTT.

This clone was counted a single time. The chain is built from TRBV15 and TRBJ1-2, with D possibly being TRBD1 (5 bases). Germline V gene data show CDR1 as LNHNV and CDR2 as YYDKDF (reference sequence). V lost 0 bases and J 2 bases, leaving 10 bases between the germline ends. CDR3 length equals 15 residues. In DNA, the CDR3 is TGTGCCACCAGCAGAGACCTGACAGTGAACTATGGCTACACCTTC. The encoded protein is CATSRDLTVNYGYTF.

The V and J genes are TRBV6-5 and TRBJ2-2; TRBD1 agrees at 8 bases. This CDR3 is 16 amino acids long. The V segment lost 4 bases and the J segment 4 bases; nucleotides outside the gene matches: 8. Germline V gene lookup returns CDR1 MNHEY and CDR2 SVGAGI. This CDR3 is CASSSRTGMGTGELFF. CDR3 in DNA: TGTGCCAGCAGTTCCCGGACAGGGATGGGCACCGGGGAGCTGTTTTTT.